Shown below are 3 T cell receptor beta chains from a single sample sequenced in a study of blood T cell repertoires in COVID-19. Clones were read by immunoSEQ multiplex PCR, and TCRdb kept only the in-frame ones, dropping some. The table has more than 75,000 clones, 80% to 90% seen once; the top ten hold 0.95% to 1.5%. The sample comprised peripheral blood. The source of these receptors is a man at least 80 years old with active or convalescent COVID-19.

The chain joins TRBV29-1 to TRBJ1-2; 7 nucleotides align to TRBD1. The V and J ends lost 6 bases and 7 bases, in that order; junction bases with no gene match: 11. CDR3 length equals 13 residues. The germline gives CDR1 SQVTM, CDR2 ANQGSEA. Written as DNA, the CDR3 is TGCAGCGTCTTACAGGGGTTGACGAGTGGCTACACCTTC. Encoded protein: CSVLQGLTSGYTF.

This chain connects TRBV14 to TRBJ2-5; D call uncertain. Germline CDR1 and CDR2: SGHDN and FVKESK. The V end lost 4 bases, the J end lost 5 bases, and 11 bases lay between the germline ends. The CDR3 covers 13 residues. CDR3 nucleotide sequence: TGTGCCAGCAGCCCTGTTTCGAGGGAGACCCAGTACTTC. This gives the protein CASSPVSRETQYF. The variable domain in full, with the rest retrieved from reference TRBV14 and TRBJ2-5, is EAGVTQFPSHSVIEKGQTVTLRCDPISGHDNLYWYRRVMGKEIKFLLHFVKESKQDESGMPNNRFLAERTGGTYSTLKVQPAELEDSGVYFCASSPVSRETQYFGPGTRLLVL.

In its sample, this clone was seen a few times. The CDR3 loop is CASSPFGDTGNTIYF. CDR3 nucleotides: TGTGCCAGCTCACCGTTCGGGGATACCGGAAACACCATATATTTT. The chain carries TRBV18 and TRBJ1-3; no clear D. This CDR3 has 15 residues. The V and J ends lost 3 bases and 4 bases respectively, with 13 bases between them. CDR1 and CDR2 (germline): KGHSH, LQKENI.